Given below is one T cell receptor beta chain in context. The sample holds other DNA sequences that translate to the same CDR3. These data originate in a study of blood T cell repertoires in COVID-19. This CDR3 contains 16 residues. Germline V gives CDR1 SGHRS, CDR2 YFSETQ. The J segment lost 0 bases and the V segment lost 2 bases, leaving 5 bases of the junction unmatched. Sequencing was performed with immunoSEQ multiplex PCR; in TCRdb, only in-frame clones are kept and a portion is missing. The table includes approximately 270,000 clones, 80% to 90% detected once. The sequenced sample consisted of PBMCs or T cells enriched from blood (not recorded which). The chain combines TRBV5-1 with TRBJ1-3, with 7 nucleotides matching TRBD1. The TCR was taken from a woman aged 45-59 years who had recovered from COVID-19. This chain's CDR3 is CASSLLTGSSGNTIYF. As DNA, the CDR3 is TGCGCCAGCAGCTTACTGACAGGGAGCTCTGGAAACACCATATATTTT. Variable domain in full (rest from reference TRBV5-1 and TRBJ1-3): KAGVTQTPRYLIKTRGQQVTLSCSPISGHRSVSWYQQTPGQGLQFLFEYFSETQRNKGNFPGRFSGRQFSNSRSEMNVSTLELGDSALYLCASSLLTGSSGNTIYFGEGSWLTVV.